Presented here are 20 T cell receptor beta chains from one specimen sequenced in a study of OX40 agonist ivuxolimab in advanced cancers. The library was generated by the immunoSEQ multiplex PCR assay. Not all clones reach the TCRdb copy of this immuneACCESS table, which keeps in-frame sequences only. Checked studies attribute under half of the gap to unresolved V genes and leave the rest unexplained. Within this sample are roughly 50,000 clones, with around 87% of them counted one time only. 10% of the sample goes to the ten largest clones. The sample was CD4+ or CD8+ T cells sorted from blood, taken in a trial of the OX40 agonist ivuxolimab. The receptors here all came from an adult with an advanced solid tumor such as melanoma, head and neck, liver or kidney cancer.

This CDR3 is CASSWRWSNEQFF. The CDR3 bases are TGTGCCAGCAGCTGGAGATGGAGCAATGAGCAGTTCTTC. The J gene is TRBJ2-1, the V gene TRBV5-8; D gene unclear. Trimming left V 3 bases short and J 6 bases short, with 10 bases between. The CDR3 runs to 13 residues. Per germline, CDR1 SGHTS and CDR2 YDEGEE.

This clone was counted once. J is TRBJ2-1 and V is TRBV11-3; maybe TRBD2 (5 bases). Germline V lookup: CDR1 SGHNT, CDR2 YENEEA. V was trimmed by 5 bases and J by 4 bases, leaving 15 bases between them. The CDR3 has 15 amino acids. CDR3 region: CASSPRLAVYNEQFF. CDR3 sequence (DNA): TGTGCCAGCAGCCCCCGGCTAGCCGTGTACAATGAGCAGTTCTTC.

The rearrangement joins TRBV4-3 to TRBJ1-4, with a weak D call TRBD1 (6 bases). Germline lookup yields CDR1 LGHNA and CDR2 YSLEER. The CDR3 loop spans 15 amino acids. V dropped 4 bases and J dropped 1 base, with 10 bases sitting between them. The CDR3 DNA sequence: TGCGCCAGCAGCCCCTCACAGGGAACTAATGAAAAACTGTTTTTT. Encoded protein: CASSPSQGTNEKLFF.

This clone was counted once. The rearrangement links TRBV5-5 to TRBJ1-2; 8 bases are shared with TRBD1. V lost 2 bases to trimming and J lost 5 bases; unmatched junction nucleotides: 14. Germline values: CDR1 SGHKS, CDR2 YYEKEE (reference sequence). The CDR3 is made up of 17 amino acids. Written as DNA, the CDR3 is TGTGCCAGCAGCTTCCGGGACAGGCTACGAGGGGGATATGGCTACACCTTC. Its protein is CASSFRDRLRGGYGYTF.

CDR3 loop: CSRTSTPHQPQHF. The DNA for the CDR3 is TGTTCGCGGACTTCCACACCGCATCAGCCCCAGCATTTT. This chain joins TRBV21-1 and TRBJ1-5. TRBV21-1 counts as a pseudogene. The CDR3 is made up of 13 amino acids.

The chain is built from TRBV7-9 and TRBJ2-1; perhaps TRBD2 as D (6 bases). With 5 bases removed from V and 5 bases from J, the gap between germline ends came to 16 bases. The germline V gene has CDR1 SEHNR and CDR2 FQNEAQ (reference sequence). CDR3 length: 15 residues. The CDR3 spells CASSHLWWEDNEQFF. The CDR3 nucleotides are TGTGCCAGCAGCCATCTCTGGTGGGAGGACAATGAGCAGTTCTTC.

V usage is TRBV7-4 and J usage is TRBJ1-4, with a weak D call TRBD1 (5 bases). V was clipped by 3 bases and J by 8 bases, with 13 bases between them. The CDR3 is 14 residues long. CDR1 and CDR2 from the germline V gene are SGHVT and SQSDAQ. The CDR3 protein is CASSLKIGDEKLFF. In nucleotides, the CDR3 is TGTGCCAGCAGCTTGAAGATAGGGGACGAAAAACTGTTTTTT.

The chain couples TRBV6-1 to TRBJ1-5, with D unclear. V gave up 0 bases and J gave up 4 bases, with 13 bases separating them. The CDR3 extends over 16 amino acids. Per germline, CDR1 MNHNS and CDR2 SASEGT. CDR3 bases: TGTGCCAGCAGTGAAGCTAATTTTCAGGCGAATCAGCCCCAGCATTTT. Its translation is CASSEANFQANQPQHF.

CDR3 residues: CASSVDTKEYYNEQFF. The CDR3 nucleotides read TGTGCCAGCAGCGTAGATACTAAAGAATACTACAATGAGCAGTTCTTC. The rearrangement joins TRBV9 to TRBJ2-1; D is ambiguous. Trimming cost V 0 bases and J 3 bases, with 13 bases left between them. Germline-derived CDR1 and CDR2 are SGDLS and YYNGEE. CDR3 size: 16 residues. The entire variable domain, with the rest obtained from reference TRBV9 and TRBJ2-1, is as follows: DSGVTQTPKHLITATGQRVTLRCSPRSGDLSVYWYQQSLDQGLQFLIQYYNGEERAKGNILERFSAQQFPDLHSELNLSSLELGDSALYFCASSVDTKEYYNEQFFGPGTRLTVL.

This chain connects TRBV4-3 to TRBJ1-5; D is perhaps TRBD1 (5 bases). The V end was cut by 1 base, the J end by 6 bases, with 13 bases between. CDR1 LGHNA and CDR2 YSLEER come from the germline V gene. There are 15 residues in the CDR3. The CDR3 DNA reads TGCGCCAGCAGCCAAGGTAGGGGCGCGGGTCAGCCCCAGCATTTT. It encodes CASSQGRGAGQPQHF.

This chain links TRBV30 with TRBJ2-7, with a possible D match to TRBD2 (5 bases). The V gene lost 0 bases and the J gene lost 7 bases, with 13 bases spanning the gap. The CDR3 consists of 13 residues. CDR1 GTSNPN and CDR2 SVGIG come from the germline V gene (reference sequence). The CDR3 DNA is TGTGCCTGGAGTGTAGGGCCCACGGGGGAGCAGTACTTC. Translated, it gives CAWSVGPTGEQYF.

The CDR3 loop reads CASSATGSGANVLTF. Written as DNA, the CDR3 is TGTGCCAGCAGCGCCACAGGGTCTGGGGCCAACGTCCTGACTTTC. This chain joins TRBV9 and TRBJ2-6; D possibly corresponds to TRBD1 (6 bases). Trimming left V 3 bases short and J 1 base short, with 8 bases between. The germline V gene has CDR1 SGDLS and CDR2 YYNGEE. The CDR3 contains 15 residues. The variable domain in full, with the rest retrieved from reference TRBV9 and TRBJ2-6, is DSGVTQTPKHLITATGQRVTLRCSPRSGDLSVYWYQQSLDQGLQFLIQYYNGEERAKGNILERFSAQQFPDLHSELNLSSLELGDSALYFCASSATGSGANVLTFGAGSRLTVL.

This rearrangement joins TRBV27 to TRBJ1-3; no clear D gene. CDR3 length: 15 residues. CDR1 MNHEY and CDR2 SMNVEV come from the germline V gene (reference sequence). Between the trimmed V and J ends, which lost 4 bases and 2 bases, there was a span of 12 bases. Here the CDR3 DNA reads TGTGCCAGCAGTTCCTCATTGGGTACTGGAAACACCATATATTTT. It encodes CASSSSLGTGNTIYF.

To note about this clone: The junction departs from the called germline gene at one end, perhaps through a read error. This chain connects TRBV7-2 to TRBJ1-2; D remains unclear. CDR1 is SGHTA, CDR2 FQGNSA, per germline. This CDR3 comprises 16 residues. The CDR3 is CASNLEWLDLNYGYTF. The CDR3 region has the DNA TGTGCCAGCAACTTAGAATGGCTAGACCTGAACTATGGCTACACCTTC.

This clone was seen a single time. V and J are TRBV15 and TRBJ1-5; D is possibly TRBD1 (6 bases). The V gene lost 1 base and the J gene lost 2 bases, with 15 bases spanning the gap. Per germline, CDR1 LNHNV and CDR2 YYDKDF (reference sequence). This CDR3 is 17 amino acids long. This chain's CDR3 is CATSRVAQGRRNQPQHF. The CDR3, as DNA: TGTGCCACCAGCAGAGTAGCACAGGGTCGGCGCAATCAGCCCCAGCATTTT.

The V and J genes are TRBV4-3 and TRBJ2-1; D is possibly TRBD2 (5 bases). The CDR3 length is 13 residues. The V gene's germline CDR1 is LGHNA and CDR2 YSLEER. Trimming took off 4 bases at V and 6 bases at J, with 10 bases between the two ends. CDR3: CASSLGSVNEQFF. DNA for the CDR3: TGCGCCAGCAGCCTCGGTAGCGTCAATGAGCAGTTCTTC.

This chain joins TRBV7-3 and TRBJ2-1, with D possibly matching TRBD1 (6 bases). The V end lost 5 bases, the J end lost 8 bases, and 10 bases lay between the germline ends. Germline V lookup: CDR1 SGHTA, CDR2 FQGTGA. The CDR3 loop spans 12 amino acids. The CDR3 is CASSATGYEQFF. In nucleotides, the CDR3 is TGTGCCAGCAGCGCCACAGGGTATGAGCAGTTCTTC.

This clone was detected only a few times. CDR3 coding DNA: TGTGCCAGCAGGACACTACGACAGGCCCTCGGCGGGGAGCTGTTTTTT. Its protein product is CASRTLRQALGGELFF. This chain joins TRBV6-6 and TRBJ2-2; D is perhaps TRBD1 (6 bases). Germline-derived CDR1 and CDR2 are MNHNY and SVGAGI (reference sequence). The CDR3 contains 16 residues. V was pared by 6 bases and J by 7 bases, with 21 bases between.

This clone has just one count. V and J are TRBV27 and TRBJ2-1; no clear D gene. V was cut by 5 bases and J by 5 bases, with 13 bases left in between. Looked up from germline, CDR1 is MNHEY and CDR2 is SMNVEV (reference sequence). The CDR3 contains 14 residues. CDR3 nucleotides: TGTGCCAGCAGTCTCCTCCCCCATCACAATGAGCAGTTCTTC. This codes for CASSLLPHHNEQFF.

The J gene is TRBJ2-5, the V gene TRBV4-1; 9 bases match TRBD2. CDR1 is MGHRA and CDR2 is YSYEKL in the germline V gene. The V gene end was trimmed by 0 bases and the J gene end by 4 bases; junction bases not matched to a gene: 6. The CDR3 has 16 amino acids. The CDR3 is CASSQEGVAGAETQYF. In DNA form, the CDR3 reads TGCGCCAGCAGCCAAGAAGGGGTAGCGGGGGCAGAGACCCAGTACTTC.